The 24 T cell receptor beta chains below all came from one sample that was sequenced in a study of long-term antiretroviral therapy in people with HIV. Running of the v3.0 immunoSEQ assay took place at survey level. Some clones are missing from TCRdb's copy, which holds only in-frame ones; the method was immunoSEQ multiplex PCR. The sample comprises approximately 28,000 clones, around four fifths of which are singletons, and around a tenth rests with the top ten. The specimen was unsorted PBMCs, collected 0.8 years before starting antiretroviral therapy. These receptors were collected from a man between 18 and 35 years old with HIV.

This clone has only one observation. This rearrangement joins TRBV5-6 to TRBJ2-7; 9 bases agree with TRBD1. Germline CDR1 reads SGHDT; CDR2 reads YYEEEE. CDR3 length equals 14 residues. J lost 3 bases, V lost 4 bases, and 5 bases had no gene match. The CDR3 bases are TGTGCCAGCAGCGCGTTGGGACAGGGCTACGAGCAGTACTTC. Its protein is CASSALGQGYEQYF.

The J gene is TRBJ1-5, the V gene TRBV2; no clear D. Trimming took 8 bases from V and 3 from J, leaving 11 bases between them. Germline V gene lookup returns CDR1 SNHLY and CDR2 FYNNEI. The length of the CDR3 is 13 residues. CDR3 residues: CASVPAYNQPQHF. In nucleotides, the CDR3 is TGTGCCAGCGTACCGGCCTACAATCAGCCCCAGCATTTT. The full variable domain, in which reference TRBV2 and TRBJ1-5 provide the parts outside the CDR3, is EPEVTQTPSHQVTQMGQEVILRCVPISNHLYFYWYRQILGQKVEFLVSFYNNEISEKSEIFDDQFSVERPDGSNFTLKIRSTKLEDSAMYFCASVPAYNQPQHFGDGTRLSIL.

This chain uses TRBV7-9 with TRBJ2-1; 9 positions match TRBD2. The CDR3 length is 16 residues. The germline V gene encodes CDR1 SEHNR and CDR2 FQNEAQ (reference sequence). With V trimmed by 4 bases and J by 4 bases, 8 bases remained unmatched. CDR3: CASSSPLAGLYNEQFF. The CDR3 nucleotides read TGTGCCAGCAGCTCGCCTCTAGCGGGGCTATACAATGAGCAGTTCTTC.

This sequence joins TRBV2 and TRBJ1-1, with D possibly being TRBD1 (5 bases). V was shortened by 5 bases and J by 0 bases, with 10 bases between the two germline ends. The CDR3 is 14 residues long. CDR1 and CDR2 from the germline V gene are SNHLY and FYNNEI. This CDR3 is CASSTDSLNTEAFF. The CDR3 DNA reads as TGTGCCAGCAGTACCGACAGTTTGAACACTGAAGCTTTCTTT.

This clone was observed a handful of times. DNA for the CDR3: TGTGCCAGCACGGTAGCCTTCAAAAACATTCAGTACTTC. It yields the protein CASTVAFKNIQYF. The chain couples TRBV2 to TRBJ2-4, with no clear D. The CDR3 loop spans 13 amino acids. Between the trimmed V and J ends, which lost 7 bases and 3 bases, there was a span of 10 bases. Germline V gene data show CDR1 as SNHLY and CDR2 as FYNNEI.

This chain links TRBV4-1 with TRBJ2-7, with D possibly being TRBD2 (5 bases). CDR3 length: 15 amino acids. V shed 0 bases and J shed 2 bases, with 11 bases lying between them. The germline CDR1 and CDR2 sequences are MGHRA and YSYEKL. The CDR3 DNA reads TGCGCCAGCAGCCAAGATCGGGGTAGGGCCTACGAGCAGTACTTC. It specifies CASSQDRGRAYEQYF.

By sample fraction, this clone is medium-sized. The rearrangement uses TRBV30 and TRBJ1-5; TRBD1 might be the D (5 bases). The V gene lost 1 base and the J gene lost 7 bases, with 14 bases spanning the gap. CDR3 length equals 14 residues. CDR1 GTSNPN and CDR2 SVGIG come from the germline V gene (reference sequence). As DNA, the CDR3 is TGTGCCTGGAGTGGGGGGTTGAGTGTACAGCCCCAGCATTTT. It encodes CAWSGGLSVQPQHF.

This chain joins TRBV16 and TRBJ2-5, with 10 bases identical to TRBD1. Per germline, CDR1 KGHSY and CDR2 FQNENV. The V segment lost 5 bases and the J segment 4 bases; nucleotides outside the gene matches: 1. This CDR3 comprises 13 residues. The CDR3 is CASSGTGVETQYF. The DNA for the CDR3 is TGTGCCAGCAGCGGGACAGGGGTAGAGACCCAGTACTTC.

The chain recombines TRBV2 with TRBJ1-2; TRBD1 aligns across 8 bases. Per the germline V gene, CDR1 is SNHLY and CDR2 is FYNNEI. After removal of 4 bases from V and 7 bases from J, the junction contained 11 bases not matched to a gene. The CDR3 is 15 residues long. CDR3 nucleotides: TGTGCCAGCAGTGGGAGCAGGGGGCGAGAACTTGGCTACACCTTC. This translates into CASSGSRGRELGYTF.

V gene TRBV2 combines with J gene TRBJ2-2; D is possibly TRBD1 (6 bases). V shed 6 bases and J shed 6 bases, with 11 bases lying between them. The CDR3 runs 13 residues. Per germline, CDR1 SNHLY and CDR2 FYNNEI. This chain's CDR3 is CASRRGTSGELFF. CDR3 sequence (DNA): TGTGCCAGCAGGAGAGGGACATCCGGGGAGCTGTTTTTT.

The V gene is TRBV19, the J gene TRBJ1-5, with D perhaps TRBD1 (6 bases). V lost 3 bases and J 0 bases, leaving 12 bases between the germline ends. Germline assignment: CDR1 LNHDA and CDR2 SQIVND (reference sequence). The CDR3 contains 16 residues. CDR3 nucleotide sequence: TGTGCCAGTAGTATCGGACAGCCAAATAGCAATCAGCCCCAGCATTTT. Protein sequence: CASSIGQPNSNQPQHF.

J is TRBJ2-7 and V is TRBV7-6; 8 bases map to TRBD2. Per the germline V gene, CDR1 is SGHVS and CDR2 is FNYEAQ. V was clipped by 5 bases and J by 2 bases; unmatched bases: 8. This CDR3 has 15 amino acids. As DNA, the CDR3 is TGTGCCAGCAGCCAAGATGGGCGGGGGGCCTACGAGCAGTACTTC. This encodes CASSQDGRGAYEQYF.

V usage is TRBV9 and J usage is TRBJ1-3; D not resolved. Trimming pared 2 bases from V and 2 bases from J, leaving 5 bases between. CDR3 length: 13 residues. Looked up from germline, CDR1 is SGDLS and CDR2 is YYNGEE. The DNA for the CDR3 is TGTGCCAGCAGCGTGACGGCTGGAAACACCATATATTTT. Encoded protein: CASSVTAGNTIYF.

In this sample, this clone turned up once. This chain joins TRBV6-1 and TRBJ2-7, with 8 bases lining up with TRBD2. This CDR3 is built from 15 residues. Germline CDR1 reads MNHNS; CDR2 reads SASEGT. After removal of 2 bases from V and 3 bases from J, the junction contained 6 bases not matched to a gene. CDR3 sequence (DNA): TGTGCCAGCAGTGAATGGACTAGCCCTTTCTACGAGCAGTACTTC. It yields the protein CASSEWTSPFYEQYF.

In its sample, this clone was seen once. This rearrangement joins TRBV5-5 to TRBJ2-7; D call uncertain. In germline, CDR1 is SGHKS, CDR2 YYEKEE (reference sequence). Trimming stripped 1 base from V and 2 bases from J, with 10 bases between. The CDR3 consists of 14 residues. CDR3 DNA sequence: TGTGCCAGCAGCTTGTATACCAGCACCTACGAGCAGTACTTC. Protein product: CASSLYTSTYEQYF.

The gene calls are TRBV13 and TRBJ1-1, with no clear D. Trimming pared 5 bases from V and 0 bases from J, leaving 7 bases between. Germline V lookup: CDR1 PRHDT, CDR2 FYEKMQ (reference sequence). The CDR3 spans 13 residues. CDR3 region: CASSPGVNTEAFF. In DNA, the CDR3 is TGTGCCAGCAGCCCCGGGGTGAACACTGAAGCTTTCTTT.

This chain links TRBV7-8 with TRBJ1-2; D remains unclear. The V gene's germline CDR1 is SGHVS and CDR2 FQNEAQ. This CDR3 is 15 amino acids long. Trimming left V 5 bases short and J 3 bases short, with 16 bases between. The CDR3: CASSDMGGAYYGYTF. The CDR3, as DNA: TGTGCCAGCAGCGATATGGGCGGAGCTTACTATGGCTACACCTTC.

This chain connects TRBV2 to TRBJ2-3; 7 bases match TRBD2. With V trimmed by 2 bases and J by 1 base, 6 bases remained unmatched. The CDR3 consists of 16 residues. CDR1 is SNHLY, CDR2 FYNNEI, per germline. The CDR3 loop reads CASSELGGIGTDTQYF. CDR3 DNA: TGTGCCAGCAGTGAATTGGGGGGGATCGGCACAGATACGCAGTATTTT.

The chain employs TRBV11-2 and TRBJ2-1; the match to TRBD1 covers 9 bases. Germline V gene lookup returns CDR1 SGHAT and CDR2 FQNNGV. The ends lost 5 bases at V and 5 bases at J; junction bases unmatched: 7. The CDR3 loop spans 15 amino acids. In DNA form, the CDR3 reads TGTGCCAGCAGCCCACCCGGGACAGGGCACAATGAGCAGTTCTTC. Translated, it gives CASSPPGTGHNEQFF.

The chain carries TRBV2 and TRBJ2-6, with 7 bases lining up with TRBD2. The CDR3 consists of 15 residues. CDR1 is SNHLY, CDR2 FYNNEI, per germline. Losses at the gene ends were 6 bases for V and 2 bases for J; bases not matched to a gene: 4. CDR3 in DNA: TGTGCCAGCAGCCCTGGGGGGGCTGGGGCCAACGTCCTGACTTTC. Translated, it gives CASSPGGAGANVLTF.

The chain uses TRBV10-2 and TRBJ2-1; perhaps D is TRBD1 or TRBD2 (6 bases each). Germline V lookup: CDR1 WSHSY, CDR2 SAAADI. The CDR3 contains 15 residues. Trimming left V 2 bases short and J 4 bases short, with 12 bases between. The CDR3 nucleotides read TGCGCCAGCAGTGAGATGGGGGGCTCTTACAATGAGCAGTTCTTC. Protein product: CASSEMGGSYNEQFF.

This clone was seen just once. The chain uses TRBV5-1 and TRBJ2-5, with D possibly being TRBD2 (5 bases). The J call is doubtful: the DNA matches TRBJ2-7 better. The CDR3 sequence is 14 residues long. The V gene's germline CDR1 is SGHRS and CDR2 YFSETQ. CDR3 region: CASSFVPGGYEQYF. DNA for the CDR3: TGCGCCAGCAGCTTTGTCCCCGGCGGGTACGAGCAGTACTTC.

This sequence joins TRBV5-1 and TRBJ1-5; D unclear. Trimming left V 1 base short and J 5 bases short, with 7 bases between. The CDR3 has 13 amino acids. Germline-derived CDR1 and CDR2 are SGHRS and YFSETQ. The CDR3 spells CASSLYGDQPQHF. In DNA, the CDR3 is TGCGCCAGCAGCTTGTACGGAGATCAGCCCCAGCATTTT. Filled out from reference TRBV5-1 and TRBJ1-5, the complete variable domain reads KAGVTQTPRYLIKTRGQQVTLSCSPISGHRSVSWYQQTPGQGLQFLFEYFSETQRNKGNFPGRFSGRQFSNSRSEMNVSTLELGDSALYLCASSLYGDQPQHFGDGTRLSIL.

The genes are TRBV19 and TRBJ1-1, with D unclear. This CDR3 has 14 residues. CDR1 LNHDA and CDR2 SQIVND come from the germline V gene (reference sequence). The V gene lost 7 bases and the J gene lost 1 base, with 13 bases spanning the gap. The CDR3 DNA is TGTGCCAGTACTCCCCGATGGAGGAACACTGAAGCTTTCTTT. The encoded protein is CASTPRWRNTEAFF. Combining the CDR3 with reference TRBV19 and TRBJ1-1 gives the whole variable domain DGGITQSPKYLFRKEGQNVTLSCEQNLNHDAMYWYRQDPGQGLRLIYYSQIVNDFQKGDIAEGYSVSREKKESFPLTVTSAQKNPTAFYLCASTPRWRNTEAFFGQGTRLTVV.